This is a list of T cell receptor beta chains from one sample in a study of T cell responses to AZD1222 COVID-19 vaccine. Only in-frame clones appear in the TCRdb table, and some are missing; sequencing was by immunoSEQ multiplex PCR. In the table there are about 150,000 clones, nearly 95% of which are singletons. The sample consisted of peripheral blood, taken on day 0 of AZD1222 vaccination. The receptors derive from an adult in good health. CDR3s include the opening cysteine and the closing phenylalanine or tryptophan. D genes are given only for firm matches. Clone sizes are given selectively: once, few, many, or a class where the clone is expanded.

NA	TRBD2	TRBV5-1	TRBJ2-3	TGCGCCAGCAGCTTGGCCGTTAGCGGGACTAGCACAGATACGCAGTATTTT	CASSLAVSGTSTDTQYF
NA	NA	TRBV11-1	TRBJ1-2	TGTGCCAGCAGCTTCGACAGCTATGGCTACACCTTC	CASSFDSYGYTF
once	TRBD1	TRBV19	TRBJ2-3	TGTGCCAGTAAACAGGGGGTTGAGGCAGATACGCAGTATTTT	CASKQGVEADTQYF
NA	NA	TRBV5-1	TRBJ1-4	TGCGCCAGCAGCTTGGCCCCGGCTCCTAATGAAAAACTGTTTTTT	CASSLAPAPNEKLFF
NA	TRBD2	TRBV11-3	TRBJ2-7	TGTGCCAGCAGCCGGGGACTAGCGGGCGAGCAGTACTTC	CASSRGLAGEQYF
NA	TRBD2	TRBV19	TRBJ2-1	TGTGCCAGTATAATGGGGGAGGGCTACAATGAGCAGTTCTTC	CASIMGEGYNEQFF
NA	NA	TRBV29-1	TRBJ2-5	TGCAGCACCCGACTGGAGCAAGAGACCCAGTACTTC	CSTRLEQETQYF
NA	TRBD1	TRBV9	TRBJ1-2	TGTGCCAGCAGTTCGCTAGAGGGACAGGGGGTGAAATATGGCTACACCTTC	CASSSLEGQGVKYGYTF
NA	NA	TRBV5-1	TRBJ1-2	TGCGCCAGCAGCTTGGTCGCGGGAAGCTATGGCTACACCTTC	CASSLVAGSYGYTF
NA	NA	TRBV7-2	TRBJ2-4	TGTGCCAGCAGCTTATTAGGTCTTGAAGGAAACATTCAGTACTTC	CASSLLGLEGNIQYF
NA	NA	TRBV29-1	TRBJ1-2	TGCAGCGTTGAGGAGGGCTACACCTTC	CSVEEGYTF
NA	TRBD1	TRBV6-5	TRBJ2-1	TGTGCCAGCAGTTCCGGGACAGACAATGAGCAGTTCTTC	CASSSGTDNEQFF
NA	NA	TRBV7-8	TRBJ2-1	TGTGCCAGCAGCGCATACAATGAGCAGTTCTTC	CASSAYNEQFF
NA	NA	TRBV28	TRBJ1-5	TGTGCCAGCAGGAGGACACGGGATTATCAGCCCCAGCATTTT	CASRRTRDYQPQHF
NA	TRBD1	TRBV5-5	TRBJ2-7	TGTGCCAGCAGCCATCCGGGACAGGGCTACGAGCAGTACTTC	CASSHPGQGYEQYF
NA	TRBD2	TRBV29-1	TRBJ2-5	TGCAGCGTAAGACTAGCGGGAGTGTCCCAGTACTTC	CSVRLAGVSQYF
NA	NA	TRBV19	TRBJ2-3	TGTGCCAGTACCCCCCTACAGGGATCAGATACGCAGTATTTT	CASTPLQGSDTQYF
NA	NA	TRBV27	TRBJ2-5	TGTGCCAGCAGTATCTCTAGGTCGCAAGAGACCCAGTACTTC	CASSISRSQETQYF
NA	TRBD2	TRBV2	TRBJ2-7	TGTGCCAGCAGTTCAACTCCGACTAGCGGGAGTCTCTACGAGCAGTACTTC	CASSSTPTSGSLYEQYF
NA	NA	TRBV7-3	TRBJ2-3	TGTGCCAGCAGCCTCGGACTAAGCACAGATACGCAGTATTTT	CASSLGLSTDTQYF
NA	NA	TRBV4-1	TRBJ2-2	TGCGCCAGCAGCCTCCGACGTTCCCCCGACACCGGGGAGCTGTTTTTT	CASSLRRSPDTGELFF
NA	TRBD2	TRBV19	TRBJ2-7	TGTGCCAGTAGTATGGACCCAGCGGGAGGGCCCCACGAGCAGTACTTC	CASSMDPAGGPHEQYF
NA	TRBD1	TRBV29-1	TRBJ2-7	TGCAGCGTTCGGACAGGGATATACGAGCAGTACTTC	CSVRTGIYEQYF
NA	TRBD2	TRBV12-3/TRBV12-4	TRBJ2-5	TGTGCCAGCAGGGGACTAGCGCAGACCCAGTACTTC	CASRGLAQTQYF
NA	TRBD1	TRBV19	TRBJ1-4	TGTGCCAGTAGTATAGCCGCCGCGACAGGGGATAATGAAAAACTGTTTTTT	CASSIAAATGDNEKLFF
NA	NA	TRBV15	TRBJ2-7	TGTGCCACCAGCAGAGGGCTGGACCCTTACGAGCAGTACTTC	CATSRGLDPYEQYF
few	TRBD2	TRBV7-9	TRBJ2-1	TGTGCCAGCAGTCCTCTAGCGGGAGACTACAATGAGCAGTTCTTC	CASSPLAGDYNEQFF
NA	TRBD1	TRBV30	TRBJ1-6	TGTGCCTGGAGTATCGGGACAGAGAATTCACCCCTCCACTTT	CAWSIGTENSPLHF
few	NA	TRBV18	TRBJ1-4	TGTGCCAGCTCACCACGGGGGGGGCAAAAACTGTTTTTT	CASSPRGGQKLFF
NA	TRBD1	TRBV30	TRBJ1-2	TGTGCCTGGAGTGTACGGTTCGGGACAGATTATGGCTACACCTTC	CAWSVRFGTDYGYTF
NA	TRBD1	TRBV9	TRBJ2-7	TGTGCCAGCAGCGGACGACAGGGTCGCTACGAGCAGTACTTC	CASSGRQGRYEQYF
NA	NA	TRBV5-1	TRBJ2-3	TGCGCCAGCAGCTGGGGCGCCTCCGCAGATACGCAGTATTTT	CASSWGASADTQYF
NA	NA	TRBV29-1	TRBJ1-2	TGCAGCGCTGGACAGAACTATGGCTACACCTTC	CSAGQNYGYTF
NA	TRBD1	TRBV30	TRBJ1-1	TGTGCCTGGAGGCGGGACAGGGGGGCCGTTGGGACTGAAGCTTTCTTT	CAWRRDRGAVGTEAFF
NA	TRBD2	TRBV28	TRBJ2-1	TGTGCCAGCAGCCCCGCCAGGGGGAAGGCGGGAGGGCCTAGTCCCCGTGAGCAGTTCTTC	CASSPARGKAGGPSPREQFF
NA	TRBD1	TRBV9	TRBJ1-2	TGTGCCAGCAGCCTCCGGGACAGGGGAAACTATGGCTACACCTTC	CASSLRDRGNYGYTF
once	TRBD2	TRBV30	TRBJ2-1	TGTGCCTGGAGTGCTACCGGGACTAGCGGGAGTCGAAAGTCCTACAATGAGCAGTTCTTC	CAWSATGTSGSRKSYNEQFF
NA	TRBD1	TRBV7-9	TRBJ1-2	TGTGCCAGCAGAAAAACAGGGGGGACTAACTATGGCTACACCTTC	CASRKTGGTNYGYTF
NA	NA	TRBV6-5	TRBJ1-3	TGTGCCTATCAGGGGCCGGCTGGAAACACCATATATTTT	CAYQGPAGNTIYF
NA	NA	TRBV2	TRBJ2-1	TGTGCCAGCAGTGGAAGCCCGAATGAGCAGTTCTTC	CASSGSPNEQFF
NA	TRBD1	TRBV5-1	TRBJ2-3	TGCGCCAGCAGGGGACAGGGCCTAGATACGCAGTATTTT	CASRGQGLDTQYF
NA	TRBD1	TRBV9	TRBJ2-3	TGTGCCAGCAGCGTAGCTGGCAGGGGGCAAGATACGCAGTATTTT	CASSVAGRGQDTQYF
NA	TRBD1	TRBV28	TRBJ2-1	TGTGCCAGCAGAGAGACAGGGTACAATGAGCAGTTCTTC	CASRETGYNEQFF
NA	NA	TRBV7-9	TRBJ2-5	TGTGCCAGCAGCCCCCAGGAGACCCAGTACTTC	CASSPQETQYF
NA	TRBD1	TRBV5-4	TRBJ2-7	TGTGCCAGCAGCCCTTTTGGGACAGGGGGCGAGCAGTACTTC	CASSPFGTGGEQYF